The 16 T cell receptor beta chains given below trace back to one sample, sequenced in a study of T cells in Graves' hyperthyroidism and ophthalmopathy. From RNA transcripts, TCR beta CDR3 regions were amplified. The HTBI primer set was used in a first-round RT-PCR of the TCR CDR3. In TCRdb, the multiplex PCR reads were re-called with MiXCR into one record per CDR3 protein. This sample has under 350,000 distinct CDR3 sequences, with about 25% found just once. The sample taken for sequencing was blood. The source of these receptors is a man aged 35 to 55 with Graves' hyperthyroidism that later progressed to Graves' ophthalmopathy.

This clonotype was counted at least ten times. The chain has TRBV15 and TRBJ2-3; D is unresolved. With 1 base removed from V and 4 bases from J, the gap between germline ends came to 9 bases. Germline V gene lookup returns CDR1 LNHNV and CDR2 YYDKDF (reference sequence). CDR3 length equals 14 residues. CDR3 residues: CATSRGVSPDTQYF. CDR3 coding DNA: TGTGCCACCAGCAGAGGGGTTAGTCCAGATACGCAGTATTTT.

This clonotype was seen repeatedly, ten times or more. This chain links TRBV15 with TRBJ1-2; a possible D gene is TRBD1 (6 bases). V was shortened by 0 bases and J by 8 bases, with 13 bases between the two germline ends. This CDR3 has 14 residues. Per the germline V gene, CDR1 is LNHNV and CDR2 is YYDKDF (reference sequence). The DNA of the CDR3 is TGTGCCACCAGCAGAGATAGGGGGGTTCGGGGCTACACCTTC. Translated, it gives CATSRDRGVRGYTF.

There are a few counts of this clonotype. This may come from a read error, since a much larger clone is one base off. The chain links TRBV5-1 to TRBJ1-1, with D uncertain. V shed 0 bases and J shed 1 base, with 7 bases lying between them. This CDR3 is 14 amino acids long. Looked up from germline, CDR1 is SGHRS and CDR2 is YFSETQ. The CDR3 nucleotides read TGCGCCAGCAGCTTGGCTCAGAGGAACACTGAAGCTTTCTTT. It specifies CASSLAQRNTEAFF. The variable domain in full, with the rest retrieved from reference TRBV5-1 and TRBJ1-1, is KAGVTQTPRYLIKTRGQQVTLSCSPISGHRSVSWYQQTPGQGLQFLFEYFSETQRNKGNFPGRFSGRQFSNSRSEMNVSTLELGDSALYLCASSLAQRNTEAFFGQGTRLTVV.

This clonotype was detected ten times or more. The chain links TRBV6-5 to TRBJ1-2; D remains unclear. CDR3 size: 12 residues. V was cut by 8 bases and J by 4 bases, with 11 bases left in between. Germline CDR1 reads MNHEY; CDR2 reads SVGAGI. The CDR3 nucleotides are TGTGCCAGCTTCCTTCGCGGCTATGGCTACACCTTC. This gives the protein CASFLRGYGYTF.

This clonotype has a count of ten or more. The chain uses TRBV5-1 and TRBJ2-2, with 9 nucleotides matching TRBD1. V was clipped by 4 bases and J by 6 bases; unmatched bases: 19. Germline CDR1 and CDR2: SGHRS and YFSETQ. This CDR3 has 19 residues. Written as DNA, the CDR3 is TGCGCCAGCAGCCCGGACAGGGGCACTCCCAAACCTTGGTCCGGGGAGCTGTTTTTT. Its protein is CASSPDRGTPKPWSGELFF.

J is TRBJ2-2 and V is TRBV12-3 or TRBV12-4, with D possibly TRBD1 on 5 matching bases. The CDR3 has 14 residues. V was clipped by 6 bases and J by 3 bases, with 11 bases between them. The CDR3 DNA reads as TGTGCCAGCAGAGACGGACAATACACCGGGGAGCTGTTTTTT. This codes for CASRDGQYTGELFF.

This clonotype was found many times. The chain carries TRBV6-2 or TRBV6-3 and TRBJ2-7; the match to TRBD1 covers 8 bases. Germline V gene data show CDR1 as MNHEY and CDR2 as SVGEGT. This CDR3 has 15 residues. The junction had 9 bases not matched to a gene; V was cut back by 6 bases and J by 2 bases. In DNA, the CDR3 is TGTGCCAGCAGAAAATCGCCGGGACAGGCCTACGAGCAGTACTTC. This sequence encodes CASRKSPGQAYEQYF.

This clonotype was seen at least ten times. As DNA, the CDR3 is TGTGCCAGCAGCCCGACAGGGATTAAAAGTTCACCCCTCCACTTT. This translates into CASSPTGIKSSPLHF. The chain has TRBV12-3 or TRBV12-4 and TRBJ1-6; 7 bases align to TRBD1. This CDR3 has 15 residues. V lost 6 bases and J lost 9; bases outside the gene matches: 11.

The CDR3 coding sequence is TGTGCCAGCAGAGGACAGTTATACACTGAAGCTTTCTTT. Translated: CASRGQLYTEAFF. The chain joins TRBV6-1 to TRBJ1-1; TRBD1 is a possible D gene (6 bases). Per the germline V gene, CDR1 is MNHNS and CDR2 is SASEGT. The CDR3 extends over 13 amino acids. V gave up 6 bases and J gave up 3 bases, with 11 bases separating them.

This clonotype occurred many times. V and J are TRBV6-1 and TRBJ1-3; 7 bases line up with TRBD1. Trimming removed 1 base from V and 11 bases from J; junction bases left unmatched: 5. This CDR3 spans 13 amino acids. Germline loops: CDR1 MNHNS, CDR2 SASEGT. CDR3 region: CASSEVRGRSIYF. The CDR3 DNA sequence: TGTGCCAGCAGTGAAGTCAGGGGGAGGTCCATATATTTT.

This clonotype was counted many times. The rearrangement uses TRBV12-5 and TRBJ2-5, with 10 bases lining up with TRBD1. V dropped 0 bases and J dropped 7; count of bases not matched to a gene: 14. Germline V gene data show CDR1 as LGHNT and CDR2 as FRNRAP. The CDR3 extends over 18 amino acids. The CDR3: CASGLVSPGTGVPWTQYF. The CDR3, as DNA: TGTGCTAGTGGTTTGGTATCCCCCGGGACAGGGGTCCCGTGGACCCAGTACTTC. Drawing the rest from reference TRBV12-5 and TRBJ2-5, the complete variable domain is DARVTQTPRHKVTEMGQEVTMRCQPILGHNTVFWYRQTMMQGLELLAYFRNRAPLDDSGMPKDRFSAEMPDATLATLKIQPSEPRDSAVYFCASGLVSPGTGVPWTQYFGPGTRLLVL.

This clonotype came up a few times. The rearrangement links TRBV3-1 to TRBJ2-7; 8 nucleotides agree with TRBD1. CDR1 and CDR2 (germline): LGHDT, YNNKEL (reference sequence). J was trimmed by 3 bases and V by 4 bases; bases with no gene match: 5. The CDR3 runs 14 residues. CDR3 sequence: CASSRTGNGYEQYF. CDR3 coding DNA: TGTGCCAGCAGCCGGACAGGGAACGGCTACGAGCAGTACTTC.

This clonotype was found many times. The V gene is TRBV7-9, the J gene TRBJ1-3; TRBD1 might be the D (6 bases). V was trimmed by 5 bases and J by 1 base, leaving 9 bases between them. The CDR3 runs 14 residues. Per germline, CDR1 SEHNR and CDR2 FQNEAQ (reference sequence). The CDR3 DNA reads TGTGCCAGCAGCGAGCAGGGGTCTGGAAACACCATATATTTT. As protein: CASSEQGSGNTIYF.

The V call is TRBV15, the J call TRBJ1-1; D ambiguous. Germline-derived CDR1 and CDR2 are LNHNV and YYDKDF (reference sequence). The V gene lost 7 bases and the J gene lost 3 bases, with 15 bases spanning the gap. This CDR3 is 14 amino acids long. This CDR3 is CATTAVAEDTEAFF. CDR3 DNA: TGTGCCACCACAGCCGTCGCGGAGGACACTGAAGCTTTCTTT.

The table lists this clonotype with many counts. CDR3 coding DNA: TGTGCCAGCAGCTTAACGACAGATACTGAAGCTTTCTTT. As protein: CASSLTTDTEAFF. The chain carries TRBV7-9 and TRBJ1-1; maybe TRBD1 (5 bases). This CDR3 has 13 residues. Trimming cost V 2 bases and J 5 bases, with 9 bases left between them. CDR1 and CDR2 (germline): SEHNR, FQNEAQ (reference sequence).

This clonotype was observed at least ten times. V usage is TRBV7-2 and J usage is TRBJ1-1; no firm D call. The CDR3 spans 14 residues. Per germline, CDR1 SGHTA and CDR2 FQGNSA. Trimming cost V 5 bases and J 0 bases, with 10 bases left between them. The CDR3 sequence is CASSLNRMNTEAFF. Here the CDR3 DNA reads TGTGCCAGCAGCCTTAATCGGATGAACACTGAAGCTTTCTTT.